This T cell receptor (beta chain) was sequenced for a study of T cells in Graves' hyperthyroidism and ophthalmopathy. Whole-study findings and limits: The majority of expanded thyroid clonotypes above 0.001 also appeared in blood.

Note on this clonotype: What it binds is not known.

The CDR3 is 17 residues long. Looked up from germline, CDR1 is LGHNT and CDR2 is FRNRAP. Trimming removed 1 base from V and 7 bases from J; junction bases left unmatched: 10. Template material for amplifying TCR beta CDR3 regions consisted of RNA transcripts. First-round RT-PCR with HTBI primers amplified the TCR CDR3 region. TCRdb reanalysed the multiplex PCR reads using MiXCR and keeps one entry per CDR3 protein. Among a few hundred thousand distinct CDR3 sequences listed, around 20% were seen once. The chain has TRBV12-5 and TRBJ1-4; TRBD1 matches 9 bases. The clonotype was recovered from a woman aged 50 to 60 with Graves' hyperthyroidism. Sample: blood. CDR3 nucleotides: TGTGCTAGTGGTTTGGCCCTGTTGGGGACAGGGAGTGAAAAACTGTTTTTT. The encoded protein is CASGLALLGTGSEKLFF.